These 25 T cell receptor beta chains were sequenced from one sample in a study of T cell responses to AZD1222 COVID-19 vaccine (dated by TCRdb to the early 2020s). The label giving this sample's time point can be read as: about 28 days (+/-7) after the second vaccine dose. Library construction relied on the immunoSEQ multiplex PCR assay. In TCRdb, the immuneACCESS table is reduced to in-frame sequences with V and J assigned. These tables do not hold every clone; where another copy was compared, an unresolved V gene accounts for under half, and the others remain unexplained. The sample table lists more than 80,000 clones, less than 95% of them with a count of one. The ten most abundant clones make up about 30% of the sample. This specimen consisted of peripheral blood, obtained 28 days after the second AZD1222 dose. Receptor source: an adult who received the AZD1222 COVID-19 vaccine.

This rearrangement joins TRBV9 to TRBJ2-1; 8 bases agree with TRBD2. Germline loops: CDR1 SGDLS, CDR2 YYNGEE. This CDR3 has 17 residues. Losses at the gene ends were 0 bases for V and 3 bases for J; bases not matched to a gene: 8. The CDR3 here is CASSVEGSGGYYNEQFF. The CDR3 region has the DNA TGTGCCAGCAGCGTAGAGGGGTCGGGAGGGTACTACAATGAGCAGTTCTTC.

This rearrangement joins TRBV2 to TRBJ2-1; D call uncertain. The CDR3 spans 13 residues. Trimming stripped 3 bases from V and 2 bases from J, with 5 bases between. Germline V gives CDR1 SNHLY, CDR2 FYNNEI. CDR3 residues: CASSEVPYNEQFF. CDR3 in DNA: TGTGCCAGCAGTGAGGTCCCCTACAATGAGCAGTTCTTC.

A single count supports this clone. This chain links TRBV7-2 with TRBJ1-6; D ambiguous. This CDR3 comprises 14 residues. V lost 5 bases and J 9 bases, leaving 14 bases between the germline ends. Germline V gene data show CDR1 as SGHTA and CDR2 as FQGNSA. The CDR3 loop reads CASSPRERASPLHF. In DNA form, the CDR3 reads TGTGCCAGCAGCCCGAGAGAGCGCGCTTCACCCCTCCACTTT.

The CDR3 protein is CASSLGPASGYYEQYF. The CDR3 region has the DNA TGTGCCAGCAGCTTAGGGCCTGCTAGCGGCTACTACGAGCAGTACTTC. The chain joins TRBV11-2 to TRBJ2-7, with 7 bases that match TRBD2. V shed 1 base and J 3 bases; nucleotides not matched to a gene: 9. The CDR3 consists of 16 residues. Germline CDR1 is SGHAT and CDR2 is FQNNGV. The variable domain in full, with the rest retrieved from reference TRBV11-2 and TRBJ2-7, is EAGVAQSPRYKIIEKRQSVAFWCNPISGHATLYWYQQILGQGPKLLIQFQNNGVVDDSQLPKDRFSAERLKGVDSTLKIQPAKLEDSAVYLCASSLGPASGYYEQYFGPGTRLTVT.

The chain is built from TRBV30 and TRBJ1-2; the D is unclear. Germline CDR1 is GTSNPN and CDR2 is SVGIG (reference sequence). With 0 bases removed from V and 4 bases from J, the gap between germline ends came to 6 bases. This CDR3 region has 12 residues. The CDR3 nucleotides are TGTGCCTGGAGTGTACACGGCTATGGCTACACCTTC. It specifies CAWSVHGYGYTF. Full variable domain (remainder filled in from reference TRBV30 and TRBJ1-2): SQTIHQWPATLVQPVGSPLSLECTVEGTSNPNLYWYRQAAGRGLQLLFYSVGIGQISSEVPQNLSASRPQDRQFILSSKKLLLSDSGFYLCAWSVHGYGYTFGSGTRLTVV.

This rearrangement joins TRBV7-2 to TRBJ1-1, with 8 bases that match TRBD1. CDR3 length: 15 amino acids. After removal of 3 bases from V and 1 base from J, the junction contained 4 bases not matched to a gene. CDR1 and CDR2 from the germline V gene are SGHTA and FQGNSA. The chain's CDR3 is CASSFPDRGNTEAFF. The CDR3 DNA is TGTGCCAGCAGCTTCCCTGACAGGGGGAACACTGAAGCTTTCTTT.

This clone was found a few times. The rearrangement joins TRBV5-1 to TRBJ2-1; perhaps TRBD2 as D (5 bases). The CDR3 sequence is 14 residues long. Germline values: CDR1 SGHRS, CDR2 YFSETQ. V was shortened by 4 bases and J by 3 bases, with 11 bases between the two germline ends. This chain's CDR3 is CASSLRTGYNEQFF. The CDR3 nucleotides are TGCGCCAGCAGCCTCCGGACTGGCTACAATGAGCAGTTCTTC.

The chain uses TRBV11-2 and TRBJ2-1; D possibly uses TRBD1 or TRBD2 (6 bases each). This CDR3 is built from 16 residues. The V end was cut by 4 bases, the J end by 4 bases, with 17 bases between. The germline V gene has CDR1 SGHAT and CDR2 FQNNGV. The CDR3 DNA sequence: TGTGCCAGCAGCTCGCAGGGGACTGGGGGGTACAATGAGCAGTTCTTC. It encodes CASSSQGTGGYNEQFF.

This chain connects TRBV25-1 to TRBJ2-2, with 8 nucleotides matching TRBD1. The CDR3 sequence is 13 residues long. The germline gives CDR1 MGHDK, CDR2 SYGVNS. V lost 6 bases, J lost 7 bases, and 4 bases stayed unmatched. The CDR3 protein is CASRTGDGGELFF. The CDR3 DNA follows: TGTGCCAGCAGGACAGGGGATGGCGGGGAGCTGTTTTTT. The whole variable domain, remainder taken from reference TRBV25-1 and TRBJ2-2, is EADIYQTPRYLVIGTGKKITLECSQTMGHDKMYWYQQDPGMELHLIHYSYGVNSTEKGDLSSESTVSRIRTEHFPLTLESARPSHTSQYLCASRTGDGGELFFGEGSRLTVL.

The rearrangement uses TRBV4-3 and TRBJ2-1; D is unresolved. Germline V gene lookup returns CDR1 LGHNA and CDR2 YSLEER. The CDR3 consists of 16 residues. V was cut by 0 bases and J by 4 bases, with 13 bases left in between. The CDR3 is CASSQDQSRRYNEQFF. Written as DNA, the CDR3 is TGCGCCAGCAGCCAAGATCAGAGTAGACGGTACAATGAGCAGTTCTTC.

The gene calls are TRBV6-2 or TRBV6-3 and TRBJ2-7, with D perhaps assigned TRBD1 or TRBD2 (5 bases each). CDR3 length: 14 amino acids. V lost 3 bases, J lost 4 bases, and 13 bases lay in between. Germline CDR1 MNHEY, CDR2 SVGEGT. CDR3 bases: TGTGCCAGCAGTTATGACGAGGGGTGGTACGAGCAGTACTTC. It specifies CASSYDEGWYEQYF.

This rearrangement joins TRBV27 to TRBJ2-3; D gene unclear. This CDR3 is built from 15 residues. Germline-derived CDR1 and CDR2 are MNHEY and SMNVEV (reference sequence). Trimming pared 0 bases from V and 6 bases from J, leaving 13 bases between. The CDR3 nucleotides read TGTGCCAGCAGTTTATCTTGGCGCGATCTCGATACGCAGTATTTT. This sequence encodes CASSLSWRDLDTQYF.

The chain employs TRBV25-1 and TRBJ2-7; 8 nucleotides line up with TRBD1. CDR1 is MGHDK, CDR2 SYGVNS, per germline. The CDR3 is made up of 17 amino acids. J lost 3 bases, V lost 4 bases, and 14 bases had no gene match. The CDR3: CASSAVVGKQGVYEQYF. CDR3 DNA sequence: TGTGCCAGCAGTGCCGTGGTGGGCAAACAGGGGGTCTACGAGCAGTACTTC.

This chain connects TRBV28 to TRBJ1-2; 9 nucleotides line up with TRBD1. Per germline, CDR1 MDHEN and CDR2 SYDVKM. The CDR3 runs to 16 residues. V lost 4 bases to trimming and J lost 5 bases; unmatched junction nucleotides: 11. The CDR3 DNA reads as TGTGCCAGCAGTTCTCGGACAGGGGTAGACTCTTATGGCTACACCTTC. Translating gives CASSSRTGVDSYGYTF.

The chain links TRBV5-1 to TRBJ2-5; 8 bases agree with TRBD1. V dropped 5 bases and J dropped 4; count of bases not matched to a gene: 4. The germline CDR1 and CDR2 sequences are SGHRS and YFSETQ. CDR3 length equals 13 residues. CDR3 sequence reads: CASSKGQAETQYF. CDR3 nucleotide sequence: TGCGCCAGCAGTAAGGGACAGGCAGAGACCCAGTACTTC.

The chain combines TRBV13 with TRBJ1-1; TRBD1 matches at 7 bases. Germline trimming cut 5 bases from V and 5 bases from J; bases unmatched to any gene: 11. Germline lookup yields CDR1 PRHDT and CDR2 FYEKMQ (reference sequence). The CDR3 sequence is 15 residues long. CDR3 DNA: TGTGCCAGCAGCGAGGGTGACAGGGAGCGGACTGAAGCTTTCTTT. It codes for CASSEGDRERTEAFF. Using reference TRBV13 and TRBJ1-1 for the parts outside the CDR3, the full variable domain is AAGVIQSPRHLIKEKRETATLKCYPIPRHDTVYWYQQGPGQDPQFLISFYEKMQSDKGSIPDRFSAQQFSDYHSELNMSSLELGDSALYFCASSEGDRERTEAFFGQGTRLTVV.

The rearrangement joins TRBV19 to TRBJ1-2, with 8 bases matching TRBD1. The V gene end was trimmed by 5 bases and the J gene end by 6 bases; junction bases not matched to a gene: 14. Germline lookup yields CDR1 LNHDA and CDR2 SQIVND (reference sequence). This CDR3 spans 16 amino acids. The CDR3 nucleotides are TGTGCCAGTAGTGACCCGGGACAGGCCGGTGAAGATGGCTACACCTTC. Translating gives CASSDPGQAGEDGYTF.

This rearrangement joins TRBV5-1 to TRBJ1-3; D might be TRBD1 (5 bases). V was cut by 0 bases and J by 0 bases, with 16 bases left in between. Germline V gene lookup returns CDR1 SGHRS and CDR2 YFSETQ. The length of the CDR3 is 18 residues. The CDR3 here is CASSLAGTLTRSGNTIYF. In DNA, the CDR3 is TGCGCCAGCAGCTTGGCCGGGACTCTTACCCGCTCTGGAAACACCATATATTTT.

The chain is built from TRBV19 and TRBJ2-7, with D tentatively TRBD1 (5 bases). Trimming took 1 base from V and 5 from J, leaving 9 bases between them. CDR1 and CDR2 (germline): LNHDA, SQIVND (reference sequence). The CDR3 is made up of 13 amino acids. The CDR3 here is CASSIGQGHEQYF. CDR3 DNA sequence: TGTGCCAGTAGTATAGGCCAGGGCCACGAGCAGTACTTC. Based on the CDR3 plus reference TRBV19 and TRBJ2-7, the full variable domain is DGGITQSPKYLFRKEGQNVTLSCEQNLNHDAMYWYRQDPGQGLRLIYYSQIVNDFQKGDIAEGYSVSREKKESFPLTVTSAQKNPTAFYLCASSIGQGHEQYFGPGTRLTVT.

V gene TRBV3-1 (or the pseudogene TRBV3-2) combines with J gene TRBJ2-1, with 9 bases that match TRBD1. The CDR3 loop spans 20 amino acids. Germline CDR1 is LGHDT and CDR2 is YNNKEL (reference sequence). Trimming took 1 base from V and 0 from J; bases not matched to a gene: 13. The CDR3 region has the DNA TGTGCCAGCAGCCAAGGCTTGGGGACAGGGTATTCAAGCTCCTACAATGAGCAGTTCTTC. This encodes CASSQGLGTGYSSSYNEQFF.

This clone was counted a single time. The chain links TRBV6-6 to TRBJ2-1; TRBD2 aligns across 10 bases. Trimming removed 4 bases from V and 2 bases from J; junction bases left unmatched: 2. CDR1 MNHNY and CDR2 SVGAGI come from the germline V gene (reference sequence). The CDR3 runs to 15 residues. Here the CDR3 DNA reads TGTGCCAGCAGTTCACTAGCGGGAACCTACAATGAGCAGTTCTTC. Its protein product is CASSSLAGTYNEQFF.

V is TRBV15 and J is TRBJ2-1; the match to TRBD2 covers 13 bases. This CDR3 spans 16 amino acids. CDR1 is LNHNV and CDR2 is YYDKDF in the germline V gene (reference sequence). V was pared by 2 bases and J by 4 bases, with 2 bases of the junction left unmatched. This CDR3 is CATSRPGLAGYNEQFF. The CDR3 nucleotides read TGTGCCACCAGCAGACCGGGACTAGCGGGATACAATGAGCAGTTCTTC.

The rearrangement joins TRBV2 to TRBJ2-1; tentatively, D is TRBD1 (6 bases). Trimming removed 4 bases at V and 2 bases at J, with 9 bases between. CDR1 is SNHLY, CDR2 FYNNEI, per germline. This CDR3 is built from 14 residues. CDR3 in DNA: TGTGCCAGCAGTGCCCAGGGGCCCTACAATGAGCAGTTCTTC. Translated: CASSAQGPYNEQFF.

This clone was picked up a small number of times. Written as DNA, the CDR3 is TGTGCCAGCAGGTGGGGGGAAGAGACCCAGTACTTC. Protein product: CASRWGEETQYF. The V gene is TRBV12-3 or TRBV12-4, the J gene TRBJ2-5, with a weak D call TRBD2 (6 bases). Trimming took off 6 bases at V and 3 bases at J, with 8 bases between the two ends. The CDR3 has 12 amino acids.

This clone was observed a handful of times. The chain has TRBV6-1 and TRBJ1-1; D may be TRBD1 (6 bases). Per germline, CDR1 MNHNS and CDR2 SASEGT. The CDR3 has 13 amino acids. V lost 6 bases and J lost 1, with 9 bases in between. The CDR3 reads CASSPQGNTEAFF. For the CDR3, the DNA is TGTGCCAGCAGCCCACAGGGGAACACTGAAGCTTTCTTT.